This TCR beta chain originates from a study of blood T cells in healthy people across ages. This CDR3 has 15 amino acids. Germline CDR1 is MNHEY and CDR2 is SVGAGI. The V gene lost 2 bases and the J gene lost 6 bases, with 16 bases spanning the gap. Using a J-beta primer mix together with a sample-barcoded 5' primer, a second PCR was run for about 7 to 12 cycles. TCRdb re-called the 5' RACE reads through MiXCR, storing one row per CDR3 protein. The sample has about 1.8 million distinct CDR3 sequences, roughly 50% seen once; the top ten hold around 2.1%. The gene calls are TRBV6-5 and TRBJ1-1, with TRBD1 as a possible D gene (5 bases). The sequence came from a woman in her forties in good health. The sequenced sample consisted of blood. CDR3 DNA sequence: TGTGCCAGCAGTTACCCCACAGGTGATGGGGCTGAAGCTTTCTTT. It encodes CASSYPTGDGAEAFF.